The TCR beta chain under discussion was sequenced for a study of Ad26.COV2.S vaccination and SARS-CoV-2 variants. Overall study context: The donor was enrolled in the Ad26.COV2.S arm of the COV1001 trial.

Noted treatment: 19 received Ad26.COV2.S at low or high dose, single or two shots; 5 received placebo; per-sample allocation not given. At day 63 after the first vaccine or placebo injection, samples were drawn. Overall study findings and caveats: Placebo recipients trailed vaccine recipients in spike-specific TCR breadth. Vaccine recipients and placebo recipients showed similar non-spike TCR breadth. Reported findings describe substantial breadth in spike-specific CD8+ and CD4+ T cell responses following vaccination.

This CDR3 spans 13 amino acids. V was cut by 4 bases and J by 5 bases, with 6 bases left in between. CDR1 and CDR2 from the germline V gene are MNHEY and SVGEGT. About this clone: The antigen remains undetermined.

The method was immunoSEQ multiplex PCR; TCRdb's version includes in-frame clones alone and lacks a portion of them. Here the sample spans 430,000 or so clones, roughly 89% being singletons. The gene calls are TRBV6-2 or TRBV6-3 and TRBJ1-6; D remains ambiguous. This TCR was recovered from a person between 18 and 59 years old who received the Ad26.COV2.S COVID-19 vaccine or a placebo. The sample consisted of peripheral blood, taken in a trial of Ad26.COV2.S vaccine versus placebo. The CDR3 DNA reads TGTGCCAGCAGTTGGAGCGATAATTCACCCCTCCACTTT. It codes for CASSWSDNSPLHF.